This record looks at one TCR beta chain sequence and its context. The data originate from a study of T cell responses to AZD1222 COVID-19 vaccine. Assay used: immunoSEQ multiplex PCR; TCRdb lists only in-frame clones, some missing. Of some 110,000 clones detected, 88% appear once; the ten largest clones hold about 4%. Per the germline V gene, CDR1 is KGHSH and CDR2 is LQKENI. The CDR3 extends over 15 amino acids. V lost 1 base and J 7 bases, leaving 14 bases between the germline ends. The V and J genes are TRBV18 and TRBJ2-1, with D perhaps matching TRBD2 (6 bases). Material: peripheral blood, obtained 28 days after the second AZD1222 dose. The TCR was taken from an adult who received the AZD1222 COVID-19 vaccine. The CDR3 DNA is TGTGCCAGCTCACCACGAGACGGGAGAGGAAATGAGCAGTTCTTC. It yields the protein CASSPRDGRGNEQFF.